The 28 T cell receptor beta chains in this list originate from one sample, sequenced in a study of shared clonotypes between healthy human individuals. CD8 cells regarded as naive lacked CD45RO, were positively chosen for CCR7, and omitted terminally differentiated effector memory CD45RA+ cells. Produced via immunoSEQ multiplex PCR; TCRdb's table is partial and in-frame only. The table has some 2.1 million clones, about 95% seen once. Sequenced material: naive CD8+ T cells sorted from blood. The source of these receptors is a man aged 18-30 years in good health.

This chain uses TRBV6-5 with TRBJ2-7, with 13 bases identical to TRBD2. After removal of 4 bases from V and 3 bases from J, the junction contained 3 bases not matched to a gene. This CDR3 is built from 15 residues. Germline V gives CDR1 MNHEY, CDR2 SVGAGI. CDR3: CASSFGTSGNYEQYF. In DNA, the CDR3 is TGTGCCAGCAGTTTTGGGACTAGCGGGAACTACGAGCAGTACTTC.

For the CDR3, the DNA is TGCAGCGTTGAAGAATTCGGGACAGGGCTCCACGAGCAGTACTTC. It translates to CSVEEFGTGLHEQYF. This chain links TRBV29-1 with TRBJ2-7; TRBD1 aligns across 9 bases. Per the germline V gene, CDR1 is SQVTM and CDR2 is ANQGSEA. The CDR3 sequence is 15 residues long. Losses at the gene ends were 0 bases for V and 5 bases for J; bases not matched to a gene: 8.

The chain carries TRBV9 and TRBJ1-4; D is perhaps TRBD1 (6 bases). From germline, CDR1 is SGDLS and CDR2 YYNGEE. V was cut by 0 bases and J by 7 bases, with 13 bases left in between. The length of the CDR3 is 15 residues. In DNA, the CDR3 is TGTGCCAGCAGCGTAGACGGGGGCGAGGGTGAAAAACTGTTTTTT. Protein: CASSVDGGEGEKLFF.

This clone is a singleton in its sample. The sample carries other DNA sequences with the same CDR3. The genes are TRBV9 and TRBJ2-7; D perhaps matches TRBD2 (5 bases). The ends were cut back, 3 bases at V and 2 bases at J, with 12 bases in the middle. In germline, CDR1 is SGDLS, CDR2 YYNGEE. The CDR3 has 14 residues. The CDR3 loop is CASSAGSGAYEQYF. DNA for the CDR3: TGTGCCAGCAGCGCGGGGAGTGGAGCCTACGAGCAGTACTTC.

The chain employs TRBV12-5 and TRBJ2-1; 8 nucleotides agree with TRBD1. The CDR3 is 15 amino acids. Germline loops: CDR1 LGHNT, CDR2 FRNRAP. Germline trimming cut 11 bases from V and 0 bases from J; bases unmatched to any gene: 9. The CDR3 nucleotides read TGTGCTTCTTCGGAACAGGGGGTCTCCTACAATGAGCAGTTCTTC. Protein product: CASSEQGVSYNEQFF.

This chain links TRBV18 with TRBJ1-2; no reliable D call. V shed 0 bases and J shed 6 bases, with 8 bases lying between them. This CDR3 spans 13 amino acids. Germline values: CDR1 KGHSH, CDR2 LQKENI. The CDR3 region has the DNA TGTGCCAGCTCACCACCCAGGTTCGATGGCTACACCTTC. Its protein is CASSPPRFDGYTF.

The CDR3 reads CASSPRLAGETGELFF. As DNA, the CDR3 is TGTGCCAGCAGCCCTAGACTAGCGGGAGAAACCGGGGAGCTGTTTTTT. The gene calls are TRBV7-9 and TRBJ2-2, with 12 bases fitting TRBD2. Losses at the gene ends were 5 bases for V and 5 bases for J; bases not matched to a gene: 6. The germline gives CDR1 SEHNR, CDR2 FQNEAQ (reference sequence). CDR3 length equals 16 residues.

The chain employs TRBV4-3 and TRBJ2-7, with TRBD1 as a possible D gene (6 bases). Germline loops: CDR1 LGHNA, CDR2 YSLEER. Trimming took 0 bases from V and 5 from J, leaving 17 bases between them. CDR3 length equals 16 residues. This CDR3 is CASSQDDNRAADEQYF. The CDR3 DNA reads TGCGCCAGCAGCCAAGATGATAACAGGGCGGCTGACGAGCAGTACTTC.

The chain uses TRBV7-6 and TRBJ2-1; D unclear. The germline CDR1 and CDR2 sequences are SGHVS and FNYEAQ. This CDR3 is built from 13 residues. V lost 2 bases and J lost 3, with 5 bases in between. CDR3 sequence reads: CASSLKGYNEQFF. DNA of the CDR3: TGTGCCAGCAGCTTAAAGGGCTACAATGAGCAGTTCTTC.

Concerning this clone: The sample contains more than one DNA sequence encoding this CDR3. The CDR3 DNA is TGTGCCAGCAGCTTAGGCGGGGGGGGCACAGATACGCAGTATTTT. Protein product: CASSLGGGGTDTQYF. V is TRBV5-6 and J is TRBJ2-3; 9 bases are shared with TRBD2. The germline CDR1 and CDR2 sequences are SGHDT and YYEEEE. CDR3 length: 15 residues. J gave up 1 base and V 2 bases, and 2 bases lay outside the gene matches.

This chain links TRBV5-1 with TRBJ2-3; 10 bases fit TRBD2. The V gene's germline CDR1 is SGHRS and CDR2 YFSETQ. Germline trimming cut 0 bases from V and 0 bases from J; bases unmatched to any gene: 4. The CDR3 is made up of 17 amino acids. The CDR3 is CASSLAETSGSTDTQYF. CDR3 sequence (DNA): TGCGCCAGCAGCTTGGCCGAGACTAGCGGGAGCACAGATACGCAGTATTTT.

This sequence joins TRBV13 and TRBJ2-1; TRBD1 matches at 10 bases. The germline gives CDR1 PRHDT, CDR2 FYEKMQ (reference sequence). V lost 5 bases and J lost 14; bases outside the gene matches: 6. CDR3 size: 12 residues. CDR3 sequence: CASSRPGTGEFF. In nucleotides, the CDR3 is TGTGCCAGCAGCCGGCCCGGGACAGGGGAGTTCTTC.

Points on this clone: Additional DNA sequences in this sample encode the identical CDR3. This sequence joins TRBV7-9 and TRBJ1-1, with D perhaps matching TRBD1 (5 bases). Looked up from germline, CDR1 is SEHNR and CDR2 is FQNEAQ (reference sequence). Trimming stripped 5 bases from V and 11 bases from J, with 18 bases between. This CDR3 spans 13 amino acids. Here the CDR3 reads CASSPPGTVEAFF. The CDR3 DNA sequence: TGTGCCAGCAGCCCACCGGGGACGGTGGAGGCTTTCTTT.

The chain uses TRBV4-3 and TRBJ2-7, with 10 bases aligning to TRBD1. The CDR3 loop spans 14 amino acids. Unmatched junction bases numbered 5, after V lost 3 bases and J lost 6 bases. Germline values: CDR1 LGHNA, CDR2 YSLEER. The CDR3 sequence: CASSQAGTGVEQYF. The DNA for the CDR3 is TGCGCCAGCAGCCAGGCCGGGACAGGGGTCGAGCAGTACTTC.

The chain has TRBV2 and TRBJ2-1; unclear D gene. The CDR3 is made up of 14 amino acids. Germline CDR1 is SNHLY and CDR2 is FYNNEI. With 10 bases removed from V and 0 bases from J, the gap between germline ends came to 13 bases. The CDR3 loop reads CATNYQPSYNEQFF. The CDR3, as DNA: TGTGCCACCAACTATCAGCCCTCCTACAATGAGCAGTTCTTC.

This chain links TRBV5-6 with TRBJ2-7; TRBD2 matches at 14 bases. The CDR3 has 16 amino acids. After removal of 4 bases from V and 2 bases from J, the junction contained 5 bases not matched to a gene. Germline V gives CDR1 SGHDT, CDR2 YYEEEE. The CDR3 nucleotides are TGTGCCAGCAGCCCCGGGACTAGCGGGAGCGCCTACGAGCAGTACTTC. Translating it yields CASSPGTSGSAYEQYF.

The CDR3 protein is CASSYQKWTGPSNQPQHF. In DNA, the CDR3 is TGTGCCAGCAGTTACCAAAAGTGGACTGGCCCAAGCAATCAGCCCCAGCATTTT. The V and J genes are TRBV28 and TRBJ1-5; the D is unclear. The CDR3 is 18 residues long. V was pared by 4 bases and J by 1 base, with 20 bases between. Germline assignment: CDR1 MDHEN and CDR2 SYDVKM.

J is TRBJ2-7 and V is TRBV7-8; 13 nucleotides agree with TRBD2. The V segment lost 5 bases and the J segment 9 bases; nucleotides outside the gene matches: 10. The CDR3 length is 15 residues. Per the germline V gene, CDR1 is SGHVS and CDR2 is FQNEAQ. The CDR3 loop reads CASSKTGLAGEGQYF. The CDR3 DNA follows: TGTGCCAGCAGCAAGACCGGACTAGCGGGAGAGGGGCAGTACTTC.

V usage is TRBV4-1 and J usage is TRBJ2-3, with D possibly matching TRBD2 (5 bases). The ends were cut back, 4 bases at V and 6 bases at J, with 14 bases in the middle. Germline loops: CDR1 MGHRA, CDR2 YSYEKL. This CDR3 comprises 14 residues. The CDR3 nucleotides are TGCGCCAGCAGCCCATACTCTCCGGGGGATACGCAGTATTTT. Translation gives CASSPYSPGDTQYF.

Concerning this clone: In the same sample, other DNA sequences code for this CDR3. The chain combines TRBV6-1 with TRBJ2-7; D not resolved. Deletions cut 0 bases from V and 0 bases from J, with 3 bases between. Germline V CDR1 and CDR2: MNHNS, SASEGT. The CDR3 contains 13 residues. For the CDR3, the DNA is TGTGCCAGCAGTGAAGCGGTCTCCTACGAGCAGTACTTC. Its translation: CASSEAVSYEQYF.

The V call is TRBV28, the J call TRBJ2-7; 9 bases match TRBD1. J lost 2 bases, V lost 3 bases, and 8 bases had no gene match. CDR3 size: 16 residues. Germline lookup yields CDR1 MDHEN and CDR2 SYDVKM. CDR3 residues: CASSFPKTGGPYEQYF. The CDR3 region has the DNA TGTGCCAGCAGTTTCCCGAAGACAGGGGGACCCTACGAGCAGTACTTC.

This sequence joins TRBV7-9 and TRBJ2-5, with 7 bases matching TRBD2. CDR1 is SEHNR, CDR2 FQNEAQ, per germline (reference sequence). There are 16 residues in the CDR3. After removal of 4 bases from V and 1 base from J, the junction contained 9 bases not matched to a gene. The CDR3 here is CASSSVGEGLQETQYF. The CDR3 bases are TGTGCCAGCAGCTCCGTGGGGGAGGGACTCCAAGAGACCCAGTACTTC.

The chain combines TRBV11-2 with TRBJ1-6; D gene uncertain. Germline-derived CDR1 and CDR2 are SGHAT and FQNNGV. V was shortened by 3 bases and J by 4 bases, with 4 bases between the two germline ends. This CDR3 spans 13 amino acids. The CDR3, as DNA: TGTGCCAGCAGCTTGCCGTATAATTCACCCCTCCACTTT. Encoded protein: CASSLPYNSPLHF.

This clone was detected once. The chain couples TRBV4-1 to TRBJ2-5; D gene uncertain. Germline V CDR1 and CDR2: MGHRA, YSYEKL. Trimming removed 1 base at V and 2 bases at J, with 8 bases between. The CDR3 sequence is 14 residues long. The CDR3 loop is CASSQVAPQETQYF. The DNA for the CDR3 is TGCGCCAGCAGCCAAGTTGCTCCACAAGAGACCCAGTACTTC.

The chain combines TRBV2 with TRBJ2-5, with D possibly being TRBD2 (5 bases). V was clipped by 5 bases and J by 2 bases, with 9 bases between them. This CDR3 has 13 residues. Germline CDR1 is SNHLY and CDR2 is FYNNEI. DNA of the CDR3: TGTGCCAGCAGTCAGGAGGTACAAGAGACCCAGTACTTC. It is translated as CASSQEVQETQYF.

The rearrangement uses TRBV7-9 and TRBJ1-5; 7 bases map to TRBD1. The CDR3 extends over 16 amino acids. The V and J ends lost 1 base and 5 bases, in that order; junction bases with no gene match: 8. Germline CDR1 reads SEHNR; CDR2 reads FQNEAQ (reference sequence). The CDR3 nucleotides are TGTGCCAGCAGCTTAGATCGTGGGACAGATTATCAGCCCCAGCATTTT. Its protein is CASSLDRGTDYQPQHF.

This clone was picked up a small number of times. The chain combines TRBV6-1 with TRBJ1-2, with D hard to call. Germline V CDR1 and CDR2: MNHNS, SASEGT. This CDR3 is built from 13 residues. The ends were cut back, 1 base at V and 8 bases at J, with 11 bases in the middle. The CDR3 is CASSEGFGVGYTF. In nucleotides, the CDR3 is TGTGCCAGCAGTGAAGGGTTCGGTGTCGGCTACACCTTC.

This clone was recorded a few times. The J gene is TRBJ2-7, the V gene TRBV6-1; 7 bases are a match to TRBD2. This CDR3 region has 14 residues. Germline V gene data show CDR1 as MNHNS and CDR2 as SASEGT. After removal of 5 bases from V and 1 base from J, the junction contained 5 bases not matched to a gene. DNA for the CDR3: TGTGCCAGCAGTCGTCTGGGGGGGTCCTACGAGCAGTACTTC. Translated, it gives CASSRLGGSYEQYF.